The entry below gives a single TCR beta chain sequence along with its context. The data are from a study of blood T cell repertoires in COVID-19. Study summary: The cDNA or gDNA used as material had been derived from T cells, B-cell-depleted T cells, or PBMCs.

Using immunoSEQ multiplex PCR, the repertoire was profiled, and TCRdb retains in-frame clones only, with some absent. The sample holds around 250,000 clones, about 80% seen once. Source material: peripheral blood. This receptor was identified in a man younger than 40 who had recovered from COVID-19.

The CDR3 sequence: CASSHPTGGATDTQYF. The CDR3 DNA is TGCGCCAGCAGCCACCCAACCGGGGGGGCAACAGATACGCAGTATTTT. This chain connects TRBV4-1 to TRBJ2-3; 8 nucleotides agree with TRBD2. This CDR3 region has 16 residues. V lost 3 bases and J lost 3; bases outside the gene matches: 8. Germline V gene lookup returns CDR1 MGHRA and CDR2 YSYEKL.